The 10 T cell receptor beta chains reported below all come from one sample, sequenced in a study of identical twins. TCRdb reprocessed the 5' RACE reads with MiXCR, giving one entry per CDR3 protein. The sample has around 1.7 million distinct CDR3 sequences, about 30% seen once; the top ten hold less than 0.35%. The source material was cord blood. The source of these receptors is a newborn girl in good health.

The CDR3 sequence is CAIRQGNEKLFF. The CDR3 DNA is TGTGCCATCAGGCAGGGTAATGAAAAACTGTTTTTT. The chain links TRBV10-3 to TRBJ1-4; maybe TRBD1 (5 bases). The V gene lost 6 bases and the J gene lost 4 bases, with 6 bases spanning the gap. The germline CDR1 and CDR2 sequences are ENHRY and SYGVKD. The CDR3 has 12 residues.

This clonotype came up a few times. The chain combines TRBV20-1 with TRBJ2-5, with D tentatively TRBD1 or TRBD2 (5 bases each). The end of the DNA is better explained by TRBJ2-7, so the J call may be wrong. CDR3 length: 12 amino acids. Germline assignment: CDR1 DFQATT and CDR2 SNEGSKA (reference sequence). Here the CDR3 reads CSATRGAYEQYF. The CDR3 DNA is TGCAGTGCTACGAGGGGTGCCTACGAGCAGTACTTC.

The rearrangement uses TRBV9 and TRBJ2-3, with 11 bases that match TRBD2. The V gene's germline CDR1 is SGDLS and CDR2 YYNGEE. The CDR3 spans 16 residues. V shed 0 bases and J 4 bases; nucleotides not matched to a gene: 4. As DNA, the CDR3 is TGTGCCAGCAGCGTAGGACTAGCGGGGTTCGCAGATACGCAGTATTTT. Translated: CASSVGLAGFADTQYF.

The chain recombines TRBV20-1 with TRBJ2-2; the D is unclear. V lost 1 base and J 8 bases, leaving 5 bases between the germline ends. This CDR3 has 11 amino acids. Germline-derived CDR1 and CDR2 are DFQATT and SNEGSKA (reference sequence). The CDR3 loop reads CSARAQGELFF. The CDR3 nucleotides read TGCAGTGCTAGAGCACAGGGGGAGCTGTTTTTT.

This clonotype has a handful of counts. The chain links TRBV12-3 or TRBV12-4 to TRBJ2-1; 8 nucleotides match TRBD2. The V and J ends lost 3 bases and 3 bases, in that order; junction bases with no gene match: 10. This CDR3 spans 17 amino acids. The CDR3 spells CASSFGSGRERYNEQFF. In nucleotides, the CDR3 is TGTGCCAGCAGTTTCGGATCCGGGAGGGAACGCTACAATGAGCAGTTCTTC.

This sequence joins TRBV5-1 and TRBJ2-7; 9 bases line up with TRBD1. Germline V gene lookup returns CDR1 SGHRS and CDR2 YFSETQ. The J segment lost 3 bases and the V segment lost 0 bases, leaving 4 bases of the junction unmatched. The CDR3 runs to 15 residues. CDR3 in DNA: TGCGCCAGCAGCTTGGACCGACAGGGGGTCTACGAGCAGTACTTC. Translating gives CASSLDRQGVYEQYF.

This clonotype appeared many times. The chain recombines TRBV10-3 with TRBJ2-5, with D tentatively TRBD1 or TRBD2 (6 bases each). Germline V gene data show CDR1 as ENHRY and CDR2 as SYGVKD. The CDR3 runs 13 residues. V lost 3 bases and J 3 bases, leaving 8 bases between the germline ends. The CDR3 region is CAISDRGEETQYF. The CDR3 DNA reads TGTGCCATCAGTGATAGGGGGGAAGAGACCCAGTACTTC.

A note on this clonotype: A much larger clonotype is one base distant, so this may be a read error. The genes are TRBV5-1 and TRBJ2-1; 13 nucleotides line up with TRBD2. Germline V gene lookup returns CDR1 SGHRS and CDR2 YFSETQ. Trimming removed 6 bases from V and 8 bases from J; junction bases left unmatched: 11. This CDR3 has 16 residues. CDR3: CASIRTSGSAIDEQFF. As DNA, the CDR3 is TGCGCCAGCATCCGGACTAGCGGGAGTGCTATAGATGAGCAGTTCTTC. Filled out from reference TRBV5-1 and TRBJ2-1, the complete variable domain reads KAGVTQTPRYLIKTRGQQVTLSCSPISGHRSVSWYQQTPGQGLQFLFEYFSETQRNKGNFPGRFSGRQFSNSRSEMNVSTLELGDSALYLCASIRTSGSAIDEQFFGPGTRLTVL.

This clonotype turned up a few times. One end of the junction varies from germline; a read error may be responsible. This sequence joins TRBV20-1 and TRBJ1-6; 11 positions agree with TRBD1. CDR1 and CDR2 from the germline V gene are DFQATT and SNEGSKA (reference sequence). The length of the CDR3 is 17 residues. In DNA form, the CDR3 reads TGCAGTGCAAGAGGACAGGGGGCAAGCTCCTATAATTCACCCCTCCACTTT. Protein: CSARGQGASSYNSPLHF.

The V call is TRBV20-1, the J call TRBJ1-1; D perhaps matches TRBD1 (5 bases). Germline lookup yields CDR1 DFQATT and CDR2 SNEGSKA (reference sequence). Trimming left V 1 base short and J 1 base short, with 16 bases between. The CDR3 runs to 16 residues. The CDR3 spells CSARALPGLKNTEAFF. In DNA, the CDR3 is TGCAGTGCTAGAGCCCTCCCGGGACTGAAGAACACTGAAGCTTTCTTT.